Following are 30 T cell receptor beta chains from one sample sequenced in a study of a mutant IDH1 vaccine in newly diagnosed glioma. Antigens of these TCRs are unknown. The time point here: week 47, end of study. Mutant IDH1 20-mer peptide, at 300 ug, made up each vaccine dose, with topical imiquimod. Libraries were prepared by immunoSEQ multiplex PCR; TCRdb keeps only in-frame clonotypes and omits some of them. Of 45,000 to 55,000 clones listed, approximately 84% are singletons. Sequenced here: PBMCs, sampled from a glioma patient whose treatment included an IDH1 peptide vaccine. The receptor source for this set is a woman in her twenties or thirties with glioma. Some clones in this sample may be carry-over from other donors' samples.

The chain carries TRBV30 and TRBJ1-1; perhaps TRBD1 as D (6 bases). Germline-derived CDR1 and CDR2 are GTSNPN and SVGIG (reference sequence). Trimming took 0 bases from V and 1 from J, leaving 15 bases between them. The CDR3 has 16 amino acids. Written as DNA, the CDR3 is TGTGCCTGGAGTGTACTATTTGGGGGCGAGAACACTGAAGCTTTCTTT. Translating gives CAWSVLFGGENTEAFF.

V usage is TRBV30 and J usage is TRBJ1-4, with 7 nucleotides matching TRBD1. The germline V gene encodes CDR1 GTSNPN and CDR2 SVGIG (reference sequence). The CDR3 contains 14 residues. The junction had 7 bases not matched to a gene; V was cut back by 1 base and J by 8 bases. CDR3 protein: CAWSGPGGTEKLFF. The CDR3 DNA reads as TGTGCCTGGAGTGGGCCAGGGGGGACGGAAAAACTGTTTTTT.

The V gene is TRBV14, the J gene TRBJ2-1; TRBD2 matches at 9 bases. Germline V gene sequence: CDR1 SGHDN, CDR2 FVKESK. This CDR3 comprises 16 residues. V gave up 0 bases and J gave up 7 bases; unmatched junction bases: 7. CDR3 nucleotides: TGTGCCAGCAGCCAAGATTGGGCGGGAGGGAGGAATGAGCAGTTCTTC. It codes for CASSQDWAGGRNEQFF.

This sequence joins TRBV6-5 and TRBJ2-7; 11 nucleotides line up with TRBD2. The V and J ends lost 6 bases and 3 bases, in that order; junction bases with no gene match: 7. The CDR3 runs 15 residues. Germline V gene sequence: CDR1 MNHEY, CDR2 SVGAGI. The CDR3 region is CASSPDSGRVYEQYF. CDR3 coding DNA: TGTGCCAGCAGCCCTGATAGCGGGAGGGTCTACGAGCAGTACTTC.

The chain uses TRBV28 and TRBJ1-1; no clear D gene. Germline V gene lookup returns CDR1 MDHEN and CDR2 SYDVKM. The CDR3 has 13 amino acids. With 5 bases removed from V and 0 bases from J, the gap between germline ends came to 7 bases. As DNA, the CDR3 is TGTGCCAGCAGTGTCTCGATGAACACTGAAGCTTTCTTT. Protein sequence: CASSVSMNTEAFF.

As for this clone: A read error may produce the germline difference seen at one junction end. V gene TRBV7-7 combines with J gene TRBJ2-2; tentative D call: TRBD2 (7 bases). This CDR3 comprises 13 residues. Per germline, CDR1 SSHAT and CDR2 FNYEAQ (reference sequence). CDR3 loop: CASSLARGRGLFF. The CDR3 nucleotides read TGTGCTAGCAGCTTAGCGCGGGGGCGAGGGTTGTTTTTT.

This clone was counted only a few times. The J gene is TRBJ1-2, the V gene TRBV29-1; TRBD1 agrees at 7 bases. This CDR3 is 12 amino acids long. Germline lookup yields CDR1 SQVTM and CDR2 ANQGSEA. The junction had 8 bases not matched to a gene; V was cut back by 7 bases and J by 6 bases. The CDR3 DNA sequence: TGCAGCGCACGCAGGACAGGAGATGGCTACACCTTC. Translated, it gives CSARRTGDGYTF.

This clone was detected only a few times. The chain carries TRBV28 and TRBJ2-7; tentative D call: TRBD2 (6 bases). Germline V lookup: CDR1 MDHEN, CDR2 SYDVKM. The ends were cut back, 3 bases at V and 3 bases at J, with 9 bases in the middle. CDR3 size: 13 residues. CDR3: CASSLGGNYEQYF. The CDR3 coding sequence is TGTGCCAGCAGTTTGGGCGGGAACTACGAGCAGTACTTC.

The CDR3 spells CASSKGTGRNTEAFF. CDR3 in DNA: TGTGCCAGCAGTAAGGGGACGGGTAGGAACACTGAAGCTTTCTTT. This chain uses TRBV6-6 with TRBJ1-1; D may be TRBD1 (5 bases). From germline, CDR1 is MNHNY and CDR2 SVGAGI (reference sequence). There are 15 residues in the CDR3. V was trimmed by 5 bases and J by 1 base, leaving 14 bases between them.

The CDR3: CASSPGPGAEAFF. The CDR3 nucleotides are TGCGCCAGCAGCCCCGGCCCGGGAGCTGAAGCTTTCTTT. The J gene is TRBJ1-1, the V gene TRBV4-1; D unresolved. Trimming left V 4 bases short and J 6 bases short, with 12 bases between. The germline gives CDR1 MGHRA, CDR2 YSYEKL. The CDR3 has 13 residues.

J is TRBJ2-2 and V is TRBV30; 7 bases align to TRBD1. V lost 2 bases and J lost 0; bases outside the gene matches: 6. Germline V lookup: CDR1 GTSNPN, CDR2 SVGIG (reference sequence). This CDR3 has 16 residues. The CDR3 region is CAWSRRTGSNTGELFF. DNA of the CDR3: TGTGCCTGGAGTCGAAGGACAGGTTCGAACACCGGGGAGCTGTTTTTT.

The chain recombines TRBV27 with TRBJ2-7; D is possibly TRBD1 (5 bases). Germline CDR1 and CDR2: MNHEY and SMNVEV (reference sequence). The germline V and J ends were trimmed by 2 bases and 2 bases, with 16 bases remaining between them. This CDR3 comprises 16 residues. The CDR3 DNA reads as TGTGCCAGCAGTTTACTATCCACAAAGGGGCCCTACGAGCAGTACTTC. Protein: CASSLLSTKGPYEQYF.

The chain has TRBV10-1 and TRBJ2-2; 10 bases agree with TRBD2. This CDR3 spans 16 amino acids. Germline values: CDR1 WNHNN, CDR2 SYGVQD (reference sequence). V lost 6 bases and J lost 2; bases outside the gene matches: 6. The chain's CDR3 is CASRDRLAGNTGELFF. CDR3 coding DNA: TGCGCCAGCAGGGATAGACTAGCGGGTAACACCGGGGAGCTGTTTTTT.

The chain has TRBV11-2 and TRBJ1-1; 8 bases fit TRBD1. This CDR3 is 14 amino acids long. V lost 0 bases to trimming and J lost 7 bases; unmatched junction nucleotides: 4. Per germline, CDR1 SGHAT and CDR2 FQNNGV. In DNA form, the CDR3 reads TGTGCCAGCAGCTTAGAGACAGGGGTGAATGAAGCTTTCTTT. Its translation: CASSLETGVNEAFF.

This clone has only one observation. The gene calls are TRBV10-3 and TRBJ1-2, with TRBD1 identical over 11 bases. V gave up 7 bases and J gave up 0 bases; unmatched junction bases: 7. Germline V gives CDR1 ENHRY, CDR2 SYGVKD. The CDR3 covers 16 residues. The CDR3 here is CAIKGWDRGTNYGYTF. In DNA, the CDR3 is TGTGCCATCAAGGGATGGGACAGGGGGACTAACTATGGCTACACCTTC.

The chain uses TRBV19 and TRBJ2-2; D is tentatively TRBD1 or TRBD2 (6 bases each). Germline assignment: CDR1 LNHDA and CDR2 SQIVND (reference sequence). V lost 5 bases, J lost 6 bases, and 13 bases lay in between. The CDR3 loop spans 14 amino acids. The CDR3 bases are TGTGCCAGTAGTCCTCGGGGGCGGCCCGGGGAGCTGTTTTTT. Amino acids: CASSPRGRPGELFF. Using reference TRBV19 and TRBJ2-2 for the parts outside the CDR3, the full variable domain is DGGITQSPKYLFRKEGQNVTLSCEQNLNHDAMYWYRQDPGQGLRLIYYSQIVNDFQKGDIAEGYSVSREKKESFPLTVTSAQKNPTAFYLCASSPRGRPGELFFGEGSRLTVL.

This chain connects TRBV10-3 to TRBJ2-7, with D perhaps assigned TRBD1 or TRBD2 (5 bases each). The V gene's germline CDR1 is ENHRY and CDR2 SYGVKD. V lost 0 bases, J lost 4 bases, and 10 bases lay in between. This CDR3 spans 14 amino acids. The CDR3 DNA is TGTGCCATCAGTGAGTCGGAGGCAGGGTACGAGCAGTACTTC. Amino acid sequence: CAISESEAGYEQYF.

This chain connects TRBV12-5 to TRBJ1-2; D is possibly TRBD1 (5 bases). This CDR3 spans 15 amino acids. CDR1 is LGHNT and CDR2 is FRNRAP in the germline V gene. Trimming shortened V by 0 bases and J by 5 bases, and 13 bases separated the two germline ends. CDR3 nucleotide sequence: TGTGCTAGTGGTTTGGTACCAGGACACCATTATGGCTACACCTTC. Translation: CASGLVPGHHYGYTF.

The chain links TRBV13 to TRBJ1-1, with D uncertain. V was shortened by 5 bases and J by 5 bases, with 9 bases between the two germline ends. The CDR3 loop spans 12 amino acids. The V gene's germline CDR1 is PRHDT and CDR2 FYEKMQ (reference sequence). CDR3 residues: CASSPFRTEAFF. The DNA of the CDR3 is TGTGCCAGCAGCCCGTTTAGGACTGAAGCTTTCTTT.

The V call is TRBV27, the J call TRBJ2-6, with 8 nucleotides matching TRBD1. The CDR3 totals 17 residues. J was trimmed by 0 bases and V by 5 bases; bases with no gene match: 6. Germline V gives CDR1 MNHEY, CDR2 SMNVEV (reference sequence). This chain's CDR3 is CASSPTGDLSGANVLTF. The CDR3 DNA sequence: TGTGCCAGCAGTCCGACAGGGGACCTCTCTGGGGCCAACGTCCTGACTTTC.

The chain joins TRBV27 to TRBJ2-3; a weak D match, TRBD2 (6 bases). Per germline, CDR1 MNHEY and CDR2 SMNVEV (reference sequence). Between the trimmed V and J ends, which lost 1 base and 0 bases, there was a span of 14 bases. The CDR3 length is 17 residues. CDR3 amino acids: CASSLLTSGGSTDTQYF. The CDR3 nucleotides read TGTGCCAGCAGTTTATTGACGTCCGGGGGAAGCACAGATACGCAGTATTTT.

V and J are TRBV9 and TRBJ1-2; the D gene is possibly TRBD1 (6 bases). V was cut by 7 bases and J by 4 bases, with 20 bases left in between. Germline V gene sequence: CDR1 SGDLS, CDR2 YYNGEE. The CDR3 spans 15 residues. The CDR3 nucleotides are TGTGCCAGCTCCCCTAGTTCACAGGGAATCTATGGCTACACCTTC. It codes for CASSPSSQGIYGYTF. Full variable domain (missing parts from reference TRBV9 and TRBJ1-2): DSGVTQTPKHLITATGQRVTLRCSPRSGDLSVYWYQQSLDQGLQFLIQYYNGEERAKGNILERFSAQQFPDLHSELNLSSLELGDSALYFCASSPSSQGIYGYTFGSGTRLTVV.

This clone came up once. The chain employs TRBV29-1 and TRBJ2-7; TRBD2 matches at 14 bases. V lost 7 bases, J lost 2 bases, and 7 bases stayed unmatched. Germline CDR1 and CDR2: SQVTM and ANQGSEA. This CDR3 is built from 15 residues. The CDR3 DNA follows: TGCAGCGCTGTCTTGACTAGCGGGAGGGCCTACGAGCAGTACTTC. This codes for CSAVLTSGRAYEQYF.

The gene calls are TRBV5-6 and TRBJ2-1; 9 nucleotides match TRBD2. J lost 10 bases, V lost 2 bases, and 10 bases had no gene match. Germline assignment: CDR1 SGHDT and CDR2 YYEEEE. This CDR3 region has 15 residues. The CDR3, as DNA: TGTGCCAGCAGCTTAAGCGGGAGGTTCTGGGGGGAGCAGTTCTTC. Translated: CASSLSGRFWGEQFF.

This chain connects TRBV5-1 to TRBJ2-7, with unresolved D. Trimming took off 4 bases at V and 8 bases at J, with 7 bases between the two ends. From germline, CDR1 is SGHRS and CDR2 YFSETQ. The CDR3 totals 10 residues. The CDR3 nucleotides are TGCGCCAGCAGCCACTCTCAGCAGTACTTC. It yields the protein CASSHSQQYF.

The V and J genes are TRBV6-1 and TRBJ2-7; possible D gene TRBD2, 6 bases. The germline gives CDR1 MNHNS, CDR2 SASEGT. This CDR3 has 15 residues. Trimming removed 5 bases from V and 0 bases from J, with 14 bases in between. The CDR3 DNA reads as TGTGCCAGCAGTATTCTAGCGTCAGACTCCTACGAGCAGTACTTC. This gives the protein CASSILASDSYEQYF.

This clone has a handful of counts. The rearrangement links TRBV15 to TRBJ1-2; D is unclear. V gave up 0 bases and J gave up 2 bases, with 7 bases separating them. Germline V gives CDR1 LNHNV, CDR2 YYDKDF (reference sequence). The CDR3 contains 14 residues. As DNA, the CDR3 is TGTGCCACCAGCAGAGATAGGGCAAACTATGGCTACACCTTC. As protein: CATSRDRANYGYTF.

The V call is TRBV4-1, the J call TRBJ2-1; the D gene is possibly TRBD1 (6 bases). Per germline, CDR1 MGHRA and CDR2 YSYEKL. The CDR3 runs to 14 residues. Trimming stripped 2 bases from V and 5 bases from J, with 10 bases between. The CDR3 is CASSQRTVNNEQFF. The CDR3 DNA sequence: TGCGCCAGCAGCCAACGGACAGTCAACAATGAGCAGTTCTTC.

The J gene is TRBJ2-1, the V gene TRBV6-5; 8 nucleotides match TRBD2. The trim removed 5 bases at V and 9 bases at J, leaving 3 bases unmatched. Germline lookup yields CDR1 MNHEY and CDR2 SVGAGI. This CDR3 is 12 amino acids long. The CDR3 loop is CASSKRGGEQFF. In DNA form, the CDR3 reads TGTGCCAGCAGTAAACGGGGGGGTGAGCAGTTCTTC.

This clone was found a few times. The chain links TRBV7-9 to TRBJ2-7; 10 positions agree with TRBD2. This CDR3 region has 18 residues. V was clipped by 4 bases and J by 2 bases; unmatched bases: 14. Germline V gives CDR1 SEHNR, CDR2 FQNEAQ (reference sequence). CDR3 in amino acids: CASSSRASGSRLTYEQYF. The CDR3 region has the DNA TGTGCCAGCAGCTCAAGGGCTAGCGGGAGCCGACTAACCTACGAGCAGTACTTC.